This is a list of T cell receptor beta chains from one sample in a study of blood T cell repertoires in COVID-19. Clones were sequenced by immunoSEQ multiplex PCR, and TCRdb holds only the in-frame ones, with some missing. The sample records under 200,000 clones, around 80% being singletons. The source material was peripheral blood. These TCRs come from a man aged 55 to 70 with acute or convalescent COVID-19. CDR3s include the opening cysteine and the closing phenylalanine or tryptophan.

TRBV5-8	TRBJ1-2	CASSRLSGANYGYTF
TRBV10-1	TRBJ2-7	CASRDSNYEQYF
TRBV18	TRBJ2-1	CASSENRGYNEQFF
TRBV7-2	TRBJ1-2	CASSLGQGKFYGYTF
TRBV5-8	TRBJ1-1	CASSFRRTENTEAFF
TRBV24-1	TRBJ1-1	CATSDFLGQKAFF
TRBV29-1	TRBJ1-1	CSVKTGNPDTEAFF
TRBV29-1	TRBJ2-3	CSALGQGFESEDTQYF
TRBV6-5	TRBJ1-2	CASSYRRETSYGYTF
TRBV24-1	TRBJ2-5	CATSDWPQETQYF
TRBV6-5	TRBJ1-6	CASSLTARNSPLHF
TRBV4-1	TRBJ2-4	CASSHETGSSSKNIQYF
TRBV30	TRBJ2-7	CAWTPTLAGIPEQYF
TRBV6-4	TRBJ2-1	CASSEPTRSHEQFF
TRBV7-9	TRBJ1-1	CASSSGHQNTEAFF
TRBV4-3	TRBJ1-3	CASSHTGTGSGNTIYF
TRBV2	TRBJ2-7	CASSEGDNLFSYEQYF
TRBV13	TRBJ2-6	CASSSPGGTSGANVLTF
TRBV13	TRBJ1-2	CASSLDHTGAGFYTF
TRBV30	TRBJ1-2	CAWSVPEGIYGYTF
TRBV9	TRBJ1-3	CASSVDGISGNTIYF
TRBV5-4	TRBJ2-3	CASSFRQGLTDTQYF
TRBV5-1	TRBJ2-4	CASSLGRGGDIQYF
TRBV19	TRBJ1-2	CASSSWTGIDYGYTF
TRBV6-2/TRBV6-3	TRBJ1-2	CASSYAGPNYGYTF